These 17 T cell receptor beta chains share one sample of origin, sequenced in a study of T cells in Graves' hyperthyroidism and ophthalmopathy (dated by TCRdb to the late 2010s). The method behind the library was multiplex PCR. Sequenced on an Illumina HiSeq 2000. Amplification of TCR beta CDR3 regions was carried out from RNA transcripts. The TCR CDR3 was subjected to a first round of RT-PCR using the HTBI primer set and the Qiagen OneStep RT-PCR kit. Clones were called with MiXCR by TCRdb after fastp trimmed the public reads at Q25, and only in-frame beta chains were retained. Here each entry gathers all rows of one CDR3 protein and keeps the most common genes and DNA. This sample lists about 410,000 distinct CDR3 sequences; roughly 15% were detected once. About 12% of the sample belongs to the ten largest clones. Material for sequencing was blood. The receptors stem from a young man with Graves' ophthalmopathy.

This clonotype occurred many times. CDR3 protein: CASSQYRSTITEAFF. CDR3 DNA sequence: TGTGCCAGCAGCCAATATCGGAGTACGATCACTGAAGCTTTCTTT. The chain employs TRBV3-1 and TRBJ1-1; D unresolved. The CDR3 runs 15 residues. Per the germline V gene, CDR1 is LGHDT and CDR2 is YNNKEL (reference sequence). V lost 2 bases and J 4 bases, leaving 14 bases between the germline ends. The variable domain in full, completed from reference TRBV3-1 and TRBJ1-1, reads DTAVSQTPKYLVTQMGNDKSIKCEQNLGHDTMYWYKQDSKKFLKIMFSYNNKELIINETVPNRFSPKSPDKAHLNLHINSLELGDSAVYFCASSQYRSTITEAFFGQGTRLTVV.

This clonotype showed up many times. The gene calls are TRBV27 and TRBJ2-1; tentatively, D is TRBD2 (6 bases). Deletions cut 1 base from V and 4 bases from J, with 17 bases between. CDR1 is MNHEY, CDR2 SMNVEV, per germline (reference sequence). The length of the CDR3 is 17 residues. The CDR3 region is CASSLLLAETYYNEQFF. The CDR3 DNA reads TGTGCCAGCAGTTTATTACTAGCTGAGACCTATTACAATGAGCAGTTCTTC.

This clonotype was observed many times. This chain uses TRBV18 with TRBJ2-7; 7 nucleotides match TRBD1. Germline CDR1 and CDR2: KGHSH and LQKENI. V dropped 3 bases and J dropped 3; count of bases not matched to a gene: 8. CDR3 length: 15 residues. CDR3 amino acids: CASSPDRQGIYEQYF. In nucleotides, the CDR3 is TGTGCCAGCTCACCCGATAGACAGGGAATCTACGAGCAGTACTTC.

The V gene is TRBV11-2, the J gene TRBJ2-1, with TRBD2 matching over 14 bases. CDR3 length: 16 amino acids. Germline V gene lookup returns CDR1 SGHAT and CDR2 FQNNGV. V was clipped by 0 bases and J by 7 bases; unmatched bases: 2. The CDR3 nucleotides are TGTGCCAGCAGCTTAGAGGGGACTAGCGGGGGAAATGAGCAGTTCTTC. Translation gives CASSLEGTSGGNEQFF.

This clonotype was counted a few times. CDR3 nucleotide sequence: TGTGCCAGCAGCTTAAGGGGACTAACGAACACCGGGGAGCTGTTTTTT. Protein: CASSLRGLTNTGELFF. The V call is TRBV7-3, the J call TRBJ2-2, with 7 bases aligning to TRBD2. Trimming cost V 1 base and J 0 bases; bases outside gene matches: 2. The length of the CDR3 is 16 residues. Germline-derived CDR1 and CDR2 are SGHTA and FQGTGA.

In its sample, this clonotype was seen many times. CDR3 nucleotide sequence: TGTGCCACCAGCAGAGATGGCCTAGCGGGAGAAGAGACCCAGTACTTC. Its translation is CATSRDGLAGEETQYF. The chain joins TRBV15 to TRBJ2-5; 10 bases are shared with TRBD2. CDR1 LNHNV and CDR2 YYDKDF come from the germline V gene (reference sequence). The CDR3 has 16 residues. Trimming removed 0 bases from V and 3 bases from J; junction bases left unmatched: 4.

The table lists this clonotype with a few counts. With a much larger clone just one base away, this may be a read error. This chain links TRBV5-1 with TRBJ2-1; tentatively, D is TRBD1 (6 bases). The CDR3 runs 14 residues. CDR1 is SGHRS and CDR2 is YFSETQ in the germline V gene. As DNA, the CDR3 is TGCGCCAGCAGCACAGGGAGCTCCTACAATGAGCAGCTCTTC. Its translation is CASSTGSSYNEQLF. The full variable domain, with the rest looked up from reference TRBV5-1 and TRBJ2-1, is KAGVTQTPRYLIKTRGQQVTLSCSPISGHRSVSWYQQTPGQGLQFLFEYFSETQRNKGNFPGRFSGRQFSNSRSEMNVSTLELGDSALYLCASSTGSSYNEQLFGPGTRLTVL.

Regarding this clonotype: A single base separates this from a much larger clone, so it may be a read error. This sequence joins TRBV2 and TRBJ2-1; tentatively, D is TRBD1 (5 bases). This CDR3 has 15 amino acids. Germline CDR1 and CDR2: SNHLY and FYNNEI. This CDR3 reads CVSSLRDSSYNEQFF. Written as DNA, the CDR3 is TGTGTCAGTTCTCTTCGAGACAGCTCCTACAATGAGCAGTTCTTC.

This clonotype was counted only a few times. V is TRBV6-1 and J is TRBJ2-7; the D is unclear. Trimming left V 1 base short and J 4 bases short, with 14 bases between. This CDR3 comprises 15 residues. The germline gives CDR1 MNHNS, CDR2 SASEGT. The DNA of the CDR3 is TGTGCCAGCAGTGAAGAGGCTCTCGGGCCATACGAGCAGTACTTC. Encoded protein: CASSEEALGPYEQYF.

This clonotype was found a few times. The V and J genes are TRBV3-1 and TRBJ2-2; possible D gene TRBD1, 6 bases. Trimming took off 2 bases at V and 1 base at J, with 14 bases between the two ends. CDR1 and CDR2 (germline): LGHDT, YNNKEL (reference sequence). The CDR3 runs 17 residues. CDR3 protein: CASSQRPGTKNTGELFF. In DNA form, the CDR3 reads TGTGCCAGCAGCCAACGCCCCGGGACAAAGAACACCGGGGAGCTGTTTTTT.

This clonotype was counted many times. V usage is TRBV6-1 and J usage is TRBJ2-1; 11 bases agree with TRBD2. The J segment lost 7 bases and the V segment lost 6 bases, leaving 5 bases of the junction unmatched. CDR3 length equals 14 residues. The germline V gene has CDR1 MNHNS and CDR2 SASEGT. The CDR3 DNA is TGTGCCAGCAGCCTAGCGGGAGGTCGGAATGAGCAGTTCTTC. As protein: CASSLAGGRNEQFF.

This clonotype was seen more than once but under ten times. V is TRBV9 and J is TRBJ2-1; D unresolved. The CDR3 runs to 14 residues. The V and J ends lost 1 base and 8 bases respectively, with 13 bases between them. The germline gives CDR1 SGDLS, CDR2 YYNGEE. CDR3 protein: CASSVTRRADEQFF. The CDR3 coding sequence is TGTGCCAGCAGCGTAACCCGAAGGGCGGATGAGCAGTTCTTC.

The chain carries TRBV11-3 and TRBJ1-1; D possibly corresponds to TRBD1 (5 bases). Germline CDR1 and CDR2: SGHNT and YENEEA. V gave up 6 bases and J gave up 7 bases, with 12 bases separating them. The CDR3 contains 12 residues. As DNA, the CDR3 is TGTGCCAGCAGGGGGGGGGGGGATGAAGCTTTCTTT. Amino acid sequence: CASRGGGDEAFF.

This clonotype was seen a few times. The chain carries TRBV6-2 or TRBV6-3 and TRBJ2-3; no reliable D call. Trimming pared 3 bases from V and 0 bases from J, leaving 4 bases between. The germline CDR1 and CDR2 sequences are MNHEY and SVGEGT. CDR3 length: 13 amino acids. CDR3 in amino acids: CASSYISTDTQYF. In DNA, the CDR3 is TGTGCCAGCAGTTATATCAGCACAGATACGCAGTATTTT.

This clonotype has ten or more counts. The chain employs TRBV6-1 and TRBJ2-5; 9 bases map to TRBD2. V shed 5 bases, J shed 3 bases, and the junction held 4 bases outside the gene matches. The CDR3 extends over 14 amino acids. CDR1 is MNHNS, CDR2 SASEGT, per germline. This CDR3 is CASSRREGKETQYF. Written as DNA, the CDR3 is TGTGCCAGCAGTCGGCGGGAGGGGAAAGAGACCCAGTACTTC.

The CDR3 loop reads CASSGRDRTSVYNEQFF. DNA of the CDR3: TGTGCCAGCAGCGGACGTGACAGAACTAGCGTTTACAATGAGCAGTTCTTC. The chain uses TRBV9 and TRBJ2-1; 7 bases line up with TRBD2. Germline lookup yields CDR1 SGDLS and CDR2 YYNGEE. J gave up 4 bases and V 3 bases, and 13 bases lay outside the gene matches. The CDR3 totals 17 residues.

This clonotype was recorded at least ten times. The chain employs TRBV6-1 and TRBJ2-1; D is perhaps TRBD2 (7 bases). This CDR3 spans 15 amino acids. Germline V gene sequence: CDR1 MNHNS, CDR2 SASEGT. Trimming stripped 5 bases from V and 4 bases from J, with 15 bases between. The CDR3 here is CASSRGASAYNEQFF. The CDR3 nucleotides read TGTGCCAGCAGTCGGGGGGCTAGCGCATACAATGAGCAGTTCTTC.